These T cell receptor beta chains were read from a single sample in a study of T cells after posttransplantation cyclophosphamide. Here immunoSEQ multiplex PCR was the method, and the copy in TCRdb shows in-frame clones only, minus some. Among roughly 49,000 clones, about 86% were seen once, and the ten largest hold around 2.8%. Sequencing was carried out using PBMCs. All receptors come from a man in his thirties or forties with a blood cancer, CMV-positive, and with a related stem cell donor. Each CDR3 is given with its conserved first and last residue. The order of the fields is J gene, D gene, clone size, V gene, CDR3 DNA, CDR3 protein. D genes are given only for firm matches. Expanded clones get a size class; other rows say once, few or many, or leave the size out.

TRBJ1-5	-	-	TRBV9	TGTGCCAGCAGCGTCCTTCCGGGGCCGGGAGGACAGCATTTT	CASSVLPGPGGQHF
TRBJ1-2	-	-	TRBV28	TGTGCCAGCAGTTTATCGGGGGAGCGGCATGGCTACACCTTC	CASSLSGERHGYTF
TRBJ2-1	TRBD2	once	TRBV29-1	TGCAGCGTTTCTCTTAACCTAGCGGGAGGGCCCCAGTTCTTC	CSVSLNLAGGPQFF
TRBJ1-5	-	-	TRBV19	TGTGCCAGTACTCCAACAGGGCGGTCTCAGCCCCAGCATTTT	CASTPTGRSQPQHF
TRBJ2-5	-	-	TRBV18	TGTGCCAGCTCACCATCGGAGACCCAGTACTTC	CASSPSETQYF
TRBJ2-2	TRBD1	-	TRBV19	TGTGCCAGTAGTATTACAGGGGTCAACACCGGGGAGCTGTTTTTT	CASSITGVNTGELFF
TRBJ1-1	-	-	TRBV27	TGTGCCAGCAGTTTGAGGGGACTCACTGAAGCTTTCTTT	CASSLRGLTEAFF
TRBJ2-7	-	-	TRBV14	TGTGCCAGCAGCCGAAGCGTACTATCCCCCCACGAGCAGTACTTC	CASSRSVLSPHEQYF
TRBJ1-1	-	-	TRBV18	TGTGCCAGCTCACCGGCGGCGAACACTGAAGCTTTCTTT	CASSPAANTEAFF
TRBJ2-5	TRBD1	-	TRBV11-2	TGTGCCAGCATCCCAAGCGGACAGGGGGGGACCCAGTACTTC	CASIPSGQGGTQYF
TRBJ2-3	-	-	TRBV2	TGTGCCAGTCCAAGGGGGTTAGGAACAGATACGCAGTATTTT	CASPRGLGTDTQYF
TRBJ1-4	-	few	TRBV7-2	TGTGCCAGCACTAGGGGGAGGGGAACTAATGAAAAACTGTTTTTT	CASTRGRGTNEKLFF
TRBJ1-5	-	once	TRBV28	TGTGCCAGCACTACTGGGCAGGGTTACAATCAGCCCCAGCATTTT	CASTTGQGYNQPQHF
TRBJ2-1	-	-	TRBV4-2	TGTGCCAGCAGCCCCCAGGGGCGAGGGAATGAGCAGTTCTTC	CASSPQGRGNEQFF
TRBJ1-5	TRBD1	-	TRBV4-3	TGCGCCAGCAGCCAAGTCTACAGGGGTCGGCGAAATCAGCCCCAGCATTTT	CASSQVYRGRRNQPQHF
TRBJ2-7	-	-	TRBV28	TGTGCCAGCATGACCCCGACAGTCTCCTACGAGCAGTACTTC	CASMTPTVSYEQYF
TRBJ2-6	TRBD1	-	TRBV19	TGTGCCAGTATGACAGGGGCTGGGGCCAACGTCCTGACTTTC	CASMTGAGANVLTF
TRBJ1-2	TRBD1	-	TRBV7-2	TGTGCCAGCAGCCGCTCCGCCGGGACAGGGGGCGGCTACACCTTC	CASSRSAGTGGGYTF
TRBJ1-2	-	once	TRBV5-1	TGCGCCAGCAGCTTCGGACAGACCCCGGCGGGCTACACCTTC	CASSFGQTPAGYTF
TRBJ1-1	-	-	TRBV28	TGTGCCAGCAGGATCCGATCCGACATAGGGGGATTAGGGACTGAAGCTTTCTTT	CASRIRSDIGGLGTEAFF
TRBJ1-4	-	-	TRBV21-1	TGTGCCAGCAGCAAAGGTTCAGGGGGCTTAGCTAATGAAAAACTGTTTTTT	CASSKGSGGLANEKLFF
TRBJ2-5	TRBD1	-	TRBV7-9	TGTGCCAGCAGCTTAGAAGGGGGCGAGACCCAGTACTTC	CASSLEGGETQYF
TRBJ1-1	-	-	TRBV20-1	TGCAGTGCATTCAGGATCACTGAAGCTTTCTTT	CSAFRITEAFF
TRBJ1-6	TRBD1	-	TRBV10-3	TGTGCCATGGGGACAGCGAATTCACCCCTCCACTTT	CAMGTANSPLHF
TRBJ2-1	-	-	TRBV6-5	TGTGCCAGCAGTTACAGGATAAGGGAGAATGAGCAGTTCTTC	CASSYRIRENEQFF
TRBJ2-5	-	-	TRBV28	TGTGCCAGCAGTTTGGGGCAGACCTTAGAGACCCAGTACTTC	CASSLGQTLETQYF
TRBJ1-1	TRBD1	-	TRBV29-1	TGCAGCGTTAAAGGACAGGGGGCGCGGAACACTGAAGCTTTCTTT	CSVKGQGARNTEAFF
TRBJ1-3	-	-	TRBV13	TGTGCCAGCAGCCTCTCCCGGAACACCATATATTTT	CASSLSRNTIYF
TRBJ2-7	-	-	TRBV6-1	TGTGCCAGCAGCCCCATGATGAACGGGGCCTACGAGCAGTACTTC	CASSPMMNGAYEQYF
TRBJ2-7	TRBD2	-	TRBV19	TGTGCCAGTACGACGACTTCCGCGGGGGACTACGAGCAGTACTTC	CASTTTSAGDYEQYF
TRBJ2-1	-	few	TRBV7-9	TGTGCCAGCAACAACCGGGACATCATTGAGCAGTTCTTC	CASNNRDIIEQFF
TRBJ1-3	TRBD1	-	TRBV7-2	TGTGCCAGCAGCCCCTCGACAGGGGGAAACACCATATATTTT	CASSPSTGGNTIYF
TRBJ2-3	TRBD2	-	TRBV7-6	TGTGCCAGCAGCCTTCGGACTAGCAGCACAGATACGCAGTATTTT	CASSLRTSSTDTQYF
TRBJ2-7	-	-	TRBV4-2	TGTGCCAGCAGCCAAGTGGGGAACTCGGGGGCCTACGAGCAGTACTTC	CASSQVGNSGAYEQYF
TRBJ2-7	-	medium-sized	TRBV4-1	TGCGCCAGCAGCCAAGAATGGGAGTACGAGCAGTACTTC	CASSQEWEYEQYF
TRBJ2-1	-	-	TRBV6-5	TGTGCCAGCAGTTACTCGTCCCTAGCCGAGCAGTTCTTC	CASSYSSLAEQFF
TRBJ1-1	-	-	TRBV29-1	TGCAGCGTTGAAGGGGGCAGGCTGAGCACTGAAGCTTTCTTT	CSVEGGRLSTEAFF
TRBJ1-4	TRBD1	-	TRBV7-2	TGTGCCAGCAGCCGGGACAGCTCCTCTAATGAAAAACTGTTTTTT	CASSRDSSSNEKLFF
TRBJ1-5	-	-	TRBV7-2	TGTGCCAGCAGCTTAAGGGGTAATCAGCCCCAGCATTTT	CASSLRGNQPQHF
TRBJ2-7	-	-	TRBV18	TGTGCCAGCTCCCCCGACAGTTACTCTACCTACGAGCAGTACTTC	CASSPDSYSTYEQYF
TRBJ2-5	-	-	TRBV21-1	TGTGCCAGCAGCAAAGACTGCAGCGGGAGGGATGGAGAGACCCAGTACTTC	CASSKDCSGRDGETQYF
TRBJ1-4	-	few	TRBV27	TGTGCCAGCAGGTCCGGAGTGGCTAATGAAAAACTGTTTTTT	CASRSGVANEKLFF
TRBJ2-7	TRBD1	-	TRBV2	TGTGCCAGCAGTGCTACCGGGACAGGAGCCGAGCAGTACTTC	CASSATGTGAEQYF
TRBJ2-5	-	-	TRBV28	TGTGCCAGCAGTTTCCGGGGGTCCATGGCCTCGACCCAGTACTTC	CASSFRGSMASTQYF
TRBJ2-3	-	-	TRBV5-4	TGTGCCAGCAGCAAAGGGGGAGATACGCAGTATTTT	CASSKGGDTQYF
TRBJ2-1	-	-	TRBV7-6	TGTGCCAGCAGCCATCGCCCTCACACGAAGCAGTTCTTC	CASSHRPHTKQFF
TRBJ2-7	-	medium-sized	TRBV4-1	TGCGCCAGCAGCCAAGAAGTTAGTTACTACGAGCAGTACTTC	CASSQEVSYYEQYF
TRBJ1-2	TRBD1	-	TRBV11-2	TGTGCCAGCAGTTCCCTTAGGGACAGGCCAAACTATGGCTACACCTTC	CASSSLRDRPNYGYTF
TRBJ1-1	TRBD1	-	TRBV5-1	TGCGCCAGCAGCTTGGATGGACAGGGGGAGAACACTGAAGCTTTCTTT	CASSLDGQGENTEAFF
TRBJ2-2	TRBD2	-	TRBV7-3	TGTGCCAGCAGCTTACGACTAGCGCCATCGGGGGAGCTGTTTTTT	CASSLRLAPSGELFF
TRBJ2-7	-	-	TRBV29-1	TGCAGCGTCACCGGGACAACGGGCTTCTACGAGCAGTACTTC	CSVTGTTGFYEQYF
TRBJ2-7	-	-	TRBV7-9	TGTGCCAGCAGCTTACCGGACTTC	CASSLPDF
TRBJ2-2	-	-	TRBV6-5	TGTGCCAGCAGTTCCAAGACGGAGTCGAACACCGGGGAGCTGTTTTTT	CASSSKTESNTGELFF